A single TCR beta chain is shown here with its context. This entry is derived from a study of control samples from healthy donors and cancer patients. Repertoires were generated with immunoSEQ multiplex PCR, while TCRdb's copy carries only in-frame clones and drops some. The sample records about 160,000 clones, roughly 90% being singletons. This CDR3 has 16 amino acids. The germline V and J ends were trimmed by 3 bases and 9 bases, with 20 bases remaining between them. Germline CDR1 is KGHDR and CDR2 is SFDVKD. What was sequenced was blood. The chain recombines TRBV24-1 with TRBJ2-1; TRBD1 is a possible D gene (7 bases). The sequence was obtained from a woman aged 25 to 39 in good health. The CDR3 region has the DNA TGTGCCACCAGTGATACCTTCAGGGGGGTACGTGGTGAGCAGTTCTTC. It yields the protein CATSDTFRGVRGEQFF.